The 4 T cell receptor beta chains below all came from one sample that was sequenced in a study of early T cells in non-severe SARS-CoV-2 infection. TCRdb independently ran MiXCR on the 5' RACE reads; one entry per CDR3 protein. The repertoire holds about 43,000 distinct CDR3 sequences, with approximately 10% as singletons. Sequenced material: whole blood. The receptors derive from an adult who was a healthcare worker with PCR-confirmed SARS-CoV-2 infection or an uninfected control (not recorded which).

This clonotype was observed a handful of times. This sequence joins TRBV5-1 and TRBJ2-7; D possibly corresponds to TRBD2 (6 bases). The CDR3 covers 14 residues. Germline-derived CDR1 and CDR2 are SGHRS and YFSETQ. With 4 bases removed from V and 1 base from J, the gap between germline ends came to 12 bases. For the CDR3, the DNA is TGCGCCAGCAGCCCGCCTCTAGCGTCCTACGAGCAGTACTTC. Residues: CASSPPLASYEQYF.

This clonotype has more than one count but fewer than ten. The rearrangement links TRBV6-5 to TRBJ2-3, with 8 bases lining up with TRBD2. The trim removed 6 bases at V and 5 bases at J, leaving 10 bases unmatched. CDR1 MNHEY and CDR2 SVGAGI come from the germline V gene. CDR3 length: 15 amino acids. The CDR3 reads CASRQPGTSGDTQYF. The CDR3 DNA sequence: TGTGCCAGCAGACAACCCGGGACTAGTGGAGATACGCAGTATTTT.

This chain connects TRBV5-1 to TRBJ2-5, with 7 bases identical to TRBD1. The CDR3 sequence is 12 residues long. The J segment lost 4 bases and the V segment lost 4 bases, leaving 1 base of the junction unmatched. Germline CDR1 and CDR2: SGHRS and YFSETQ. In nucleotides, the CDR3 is TGCGCCAGCAGCGGGGACAGAGAGACCCAGTACTTC. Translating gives CASSGDRETQYF.

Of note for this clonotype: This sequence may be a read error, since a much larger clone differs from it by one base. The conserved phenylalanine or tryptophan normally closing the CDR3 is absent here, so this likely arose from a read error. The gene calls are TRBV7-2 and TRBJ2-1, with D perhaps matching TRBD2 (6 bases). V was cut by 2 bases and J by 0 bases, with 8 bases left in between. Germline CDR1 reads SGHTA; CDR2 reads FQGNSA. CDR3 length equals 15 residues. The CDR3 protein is CASSLWGGSYNEQFS. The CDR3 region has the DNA TGTGCCAGCAGCTTATGGGGAGGCTCCTACAATGAGCAGTTCTCC.